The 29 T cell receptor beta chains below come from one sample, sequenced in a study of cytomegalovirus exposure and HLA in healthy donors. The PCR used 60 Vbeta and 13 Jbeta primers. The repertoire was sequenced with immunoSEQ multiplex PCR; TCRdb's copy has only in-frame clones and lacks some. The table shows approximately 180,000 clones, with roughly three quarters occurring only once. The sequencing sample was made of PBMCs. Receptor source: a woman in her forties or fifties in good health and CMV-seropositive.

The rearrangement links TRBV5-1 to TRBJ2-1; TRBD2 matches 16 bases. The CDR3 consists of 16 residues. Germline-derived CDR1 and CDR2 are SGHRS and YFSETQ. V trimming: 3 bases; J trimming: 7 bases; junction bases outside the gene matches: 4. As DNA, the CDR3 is TGCGCCAGCAGCTGGGGGACTAGCGGGGGGGGGAATGAGCAGTTCTTC. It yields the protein CASSWGTSGGGNEQFF.

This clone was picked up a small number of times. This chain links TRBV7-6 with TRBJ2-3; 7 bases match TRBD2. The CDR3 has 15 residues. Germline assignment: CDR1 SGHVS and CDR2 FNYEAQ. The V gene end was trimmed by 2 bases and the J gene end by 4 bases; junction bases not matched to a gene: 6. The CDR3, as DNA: TGTGCCAGCAGCTTACGGGGGGACCAGGCAGATACGCAGTATTTT. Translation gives CASSLRGDQADTQYF.

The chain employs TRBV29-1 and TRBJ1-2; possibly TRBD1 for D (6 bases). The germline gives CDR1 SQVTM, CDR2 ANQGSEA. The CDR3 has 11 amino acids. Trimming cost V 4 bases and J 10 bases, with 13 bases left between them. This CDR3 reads CSVVSQGHYTF. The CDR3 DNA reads TGCAGCGTTGTGAGCCAGGGGCACTACACCTTC.

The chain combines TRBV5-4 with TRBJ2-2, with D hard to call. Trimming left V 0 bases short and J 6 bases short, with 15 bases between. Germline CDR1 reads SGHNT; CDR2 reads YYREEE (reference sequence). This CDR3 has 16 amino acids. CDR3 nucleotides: TGTGCCAGCAGCTTGGCCCGAGGAAGTGATGCCGGGGAGCTGTTTTTT. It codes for CASSLARGSDAGELFF.

CDR3 DNA: TGTGCCAGCAGCCTAATGGGGCTAGCGGAGAATGAGCAGTTCTTC. This codes for CASSLMGLAENEQFF. The rearrangement uses TRBV2 and TRBJ2-1, with TRBD2 matching 7 bases. The J segment lost 7 bases and the V segment lost 6 bases, leaving 12 bases of the junction unmatched. This CDR3 comprises 15 residues. Looked up from germline, CDR1 is SNHLY and CDR2 is FYNNEI.

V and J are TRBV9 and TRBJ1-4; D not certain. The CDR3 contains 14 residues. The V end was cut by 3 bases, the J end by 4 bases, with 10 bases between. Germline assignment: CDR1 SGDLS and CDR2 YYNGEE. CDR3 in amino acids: CASSDGLHNEKLFF. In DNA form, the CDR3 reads TGTGCCAGCAGCGATGGGCTGCATAATGAAAAACTGTTTTTT. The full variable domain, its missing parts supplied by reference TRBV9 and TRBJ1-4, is DSGVTQTPKHLITATGQRVTLRCSPRSGDLSVYWYQQSLDQGLQFLIQYYNGEERAKGNILERFSAQQFPDLHSELNLSSLELGDSALYFCASSDGLHNEKLFFGSGTQLSVL.

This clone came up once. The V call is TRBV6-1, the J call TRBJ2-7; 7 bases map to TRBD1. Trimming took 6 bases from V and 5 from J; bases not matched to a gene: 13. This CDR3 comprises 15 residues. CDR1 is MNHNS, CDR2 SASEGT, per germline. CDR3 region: CASRKAQGMKDEQYF. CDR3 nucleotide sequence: TGTGCCAGCAGGAAGGCACAGGGGATGAAGGACGAGCAGTACTTC.

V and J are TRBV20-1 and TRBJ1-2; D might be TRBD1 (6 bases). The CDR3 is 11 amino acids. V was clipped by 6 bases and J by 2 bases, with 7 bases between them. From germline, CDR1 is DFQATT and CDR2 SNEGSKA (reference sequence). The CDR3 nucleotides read TGCAGTGCCACAGGGAACTATGGCTACACCTTC. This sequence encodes CSATGNYGYTF.

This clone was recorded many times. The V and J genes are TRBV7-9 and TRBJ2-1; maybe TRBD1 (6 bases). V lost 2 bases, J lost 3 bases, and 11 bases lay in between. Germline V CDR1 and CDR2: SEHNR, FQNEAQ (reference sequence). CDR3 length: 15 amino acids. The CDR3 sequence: CASSLRTAIYNEQFF. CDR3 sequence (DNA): TGTGCCAGCAGCTTACGGACAGCTATCTACAATGAGCAGTTCTTC.

As DNA, the CDR3 is TGTGCCTGGAGGTGGGGGGGGGCCAGAGAGACCCAGTACTTC. Its protein is CAWRWGGARETQYF. The V call is TRBV30, the J call TRBJ2-5, with D perhaps TRBD2 (7 bases). CDR1 GTSNPN and CDR2 SVGIG come from the germline V gene (reference sequence). The V end lost 3 bases, the J end lost 4 bases, and 15 bases lay between the germline ends. The length of the CDR3 is 14 residues.

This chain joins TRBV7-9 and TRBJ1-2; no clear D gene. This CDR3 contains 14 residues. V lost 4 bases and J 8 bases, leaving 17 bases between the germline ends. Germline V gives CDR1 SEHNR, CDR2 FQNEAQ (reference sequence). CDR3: CASSSTPGLSGYTF. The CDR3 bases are TGTGCCAGCAGCTCCACCCCGGGTTTGAGCGGCTACACCTTC. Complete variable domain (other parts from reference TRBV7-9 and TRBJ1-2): DTGVSQNPRHKITKRGQNVTFRCDPISEHNRLYWYRQTLGQGPEFLTYFQNEAQLEKSRLLSDRFSAERPKGSFSTLEIQRTEQGDSAMYLCASSSTPGLSGYTFGSGTRLTVV.

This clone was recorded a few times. CDR3 loop: CAGTGSFNQPQHF. CDR3 sequence (DNA): TGTGCCGGGACCGGGAGCTTCAATCAGCCCCAGCATTTT. V is TRBV6-6 and J is TRBJ1-5; TRBD1 might be the D (5 bases). The CDR3 totals 13 residues. Germline V lookup: CDR1 MNHNY, CDR2 SVGAGI (reference sequence). Trimming stripped 11 bases from V and 3 bases from J, with 14 bases between.

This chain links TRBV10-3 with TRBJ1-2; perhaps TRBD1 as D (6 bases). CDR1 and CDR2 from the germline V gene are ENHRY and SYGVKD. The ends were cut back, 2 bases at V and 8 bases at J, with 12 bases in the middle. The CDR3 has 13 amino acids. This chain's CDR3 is CAISEGGAGGYTF. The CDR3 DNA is TGTGCCATCAGTGAGGGGGGCGCCGGGGGCTACACCTTC.

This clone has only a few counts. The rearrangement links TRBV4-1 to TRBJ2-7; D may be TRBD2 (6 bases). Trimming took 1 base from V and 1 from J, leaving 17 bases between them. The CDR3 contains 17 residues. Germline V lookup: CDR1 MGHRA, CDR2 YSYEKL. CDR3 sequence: CASSQGVGGGRSYEQYF. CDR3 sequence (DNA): TGCGCCAGCAGCCAAGGGGTGGGGGGAGGCCGATCCTACGAGCAGTACTTC.

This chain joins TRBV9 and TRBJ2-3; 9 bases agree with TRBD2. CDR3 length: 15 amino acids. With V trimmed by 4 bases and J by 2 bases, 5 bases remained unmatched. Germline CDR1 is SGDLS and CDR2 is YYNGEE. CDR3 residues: CASSPSGDVTDTQYF. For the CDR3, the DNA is TGTGCCAGCAGCCCTAGCGGGGATGTCACAGATACGCAGTATTTT.

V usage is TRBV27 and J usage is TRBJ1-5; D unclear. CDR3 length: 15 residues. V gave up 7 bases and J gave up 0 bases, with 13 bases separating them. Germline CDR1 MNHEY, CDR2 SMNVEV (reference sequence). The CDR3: CASKKSVNSNQPQHF. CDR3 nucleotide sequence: TGTGCCAGCAAAAAAAGCGTGAATAGCAATCAGCCCCAGCATTTT.

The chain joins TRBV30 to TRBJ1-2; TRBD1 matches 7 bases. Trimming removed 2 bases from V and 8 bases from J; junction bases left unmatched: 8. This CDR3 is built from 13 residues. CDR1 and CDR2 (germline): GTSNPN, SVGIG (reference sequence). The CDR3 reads CAWSRTGPLGYTF. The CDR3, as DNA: TGTGCCTGGAGTCGGACAGGACCTCTGGGCTACACCTTC.

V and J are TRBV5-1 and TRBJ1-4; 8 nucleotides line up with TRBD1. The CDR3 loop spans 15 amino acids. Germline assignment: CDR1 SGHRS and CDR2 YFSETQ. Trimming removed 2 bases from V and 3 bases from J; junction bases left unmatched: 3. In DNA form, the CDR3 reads TGCGCCAGCAGCTTAGAACAGGGGGCTAATGAAAAACTGTTTTTT. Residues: CASSLEQGANEKLFF.

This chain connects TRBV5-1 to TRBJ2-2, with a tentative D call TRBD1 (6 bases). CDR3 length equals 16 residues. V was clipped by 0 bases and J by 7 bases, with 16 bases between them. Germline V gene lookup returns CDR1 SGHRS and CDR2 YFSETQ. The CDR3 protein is CASSLVGGQFNGELFF. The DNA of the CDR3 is TGCGCCAGCAGCTTGGTAGGCGGACAGTTCAACGGGGAGCTGTTTTTT. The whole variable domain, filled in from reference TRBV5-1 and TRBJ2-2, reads KAGVTQTPRYLIKTRGQQVTLSCSPISGHRSVSWYQQTPGQGLQFLFEYFSETQRNKGNFPGRFSGRQFSNSRSEMNVSTLELGDSALYLCASSLVGGQFNGELFFGEGSRLTVL.

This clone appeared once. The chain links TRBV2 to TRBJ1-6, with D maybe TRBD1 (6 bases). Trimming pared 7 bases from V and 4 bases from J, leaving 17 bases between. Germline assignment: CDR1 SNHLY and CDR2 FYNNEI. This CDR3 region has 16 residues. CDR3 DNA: TGTGCCAGCAAAAAGACAGGCCCCGAGTATAATTCACCCCTCCACTTT. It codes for CASKKTGPEYNSPLHF.

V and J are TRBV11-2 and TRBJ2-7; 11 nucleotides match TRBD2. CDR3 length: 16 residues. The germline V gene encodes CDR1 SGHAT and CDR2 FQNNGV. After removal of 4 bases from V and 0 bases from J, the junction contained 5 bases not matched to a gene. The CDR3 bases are TGTGCCAGCAGCTATTGGGGACTAGCGGTCTCCTACGAGCAGTACTTC. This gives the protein CASSYWGLAVSYEQYF.

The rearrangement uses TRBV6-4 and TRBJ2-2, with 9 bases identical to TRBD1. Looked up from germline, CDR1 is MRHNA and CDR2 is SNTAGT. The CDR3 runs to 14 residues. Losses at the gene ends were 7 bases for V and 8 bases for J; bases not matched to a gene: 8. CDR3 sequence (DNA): TGTGCCAGCAAGACCCAACAGGGGGCTGGGGAGCTGTTTTTT. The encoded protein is CASKTQQGAGELFF.

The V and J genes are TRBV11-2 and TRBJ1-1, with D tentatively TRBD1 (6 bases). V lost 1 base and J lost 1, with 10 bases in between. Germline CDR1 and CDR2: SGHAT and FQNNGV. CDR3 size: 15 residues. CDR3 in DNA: TGTGCCAGCAGCTTAGGGTCAGGGGCGAACACTGAAGCTTTCTTT. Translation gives CASSLGSGANTEAFF.

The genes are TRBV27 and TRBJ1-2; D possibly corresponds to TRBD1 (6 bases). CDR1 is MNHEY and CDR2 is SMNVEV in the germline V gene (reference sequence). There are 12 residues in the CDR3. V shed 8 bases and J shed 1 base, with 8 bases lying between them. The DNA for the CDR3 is TGTGCCAGCTACAGGGATAACTATGGCTACACCTTC. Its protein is CASYRDNYGYTF.

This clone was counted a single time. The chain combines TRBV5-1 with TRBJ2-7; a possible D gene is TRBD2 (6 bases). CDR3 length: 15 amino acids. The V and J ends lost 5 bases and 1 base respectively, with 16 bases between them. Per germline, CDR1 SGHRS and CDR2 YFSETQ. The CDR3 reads CASRVIADLSYEQYF. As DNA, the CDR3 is TGCGCCAGCAGGGTAATAGCGGATTTGTCCTACGAGCAGTACTTC.

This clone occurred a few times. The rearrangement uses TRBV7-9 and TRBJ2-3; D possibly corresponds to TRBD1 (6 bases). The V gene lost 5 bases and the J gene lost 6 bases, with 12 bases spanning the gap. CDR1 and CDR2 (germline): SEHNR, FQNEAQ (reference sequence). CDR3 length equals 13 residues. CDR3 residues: CASSPAGEDTQYF. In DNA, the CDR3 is TGTGCCAGCAGCCCCGCAGGGGAGGATACGCAGTATTTT.

In nucleotides, the CDR3 is TGCACCAGCAGCCAAGGACTTCGAAACGCGGACACCGGGGAGCTGTTTTTT. Its protein is CTSSQGLRNADTGELFF. The V and J genes are TRBV1 and TRBJ2-2; the table names TRBD2, a call not compared with the DNA. TRBV1 is a pseudogene. This CDR3 comprises 17 residues.

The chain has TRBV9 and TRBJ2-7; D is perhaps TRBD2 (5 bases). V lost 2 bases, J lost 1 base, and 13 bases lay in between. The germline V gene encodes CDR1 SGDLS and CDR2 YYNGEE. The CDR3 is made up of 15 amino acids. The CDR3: CASSVNSRTSYEQYF. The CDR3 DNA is TGTGCCAGCAGCGTCAACAGCCGGACTTCCTACGAGCAGTACTTC.

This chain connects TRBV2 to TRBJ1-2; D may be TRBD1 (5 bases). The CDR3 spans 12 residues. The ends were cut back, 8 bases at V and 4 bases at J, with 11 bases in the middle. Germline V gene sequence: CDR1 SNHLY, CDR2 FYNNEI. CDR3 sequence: CASAPGGYGYTF. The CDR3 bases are TGTGCCAGCGCACCGGGGGGCTATGGCTACACCTTC.